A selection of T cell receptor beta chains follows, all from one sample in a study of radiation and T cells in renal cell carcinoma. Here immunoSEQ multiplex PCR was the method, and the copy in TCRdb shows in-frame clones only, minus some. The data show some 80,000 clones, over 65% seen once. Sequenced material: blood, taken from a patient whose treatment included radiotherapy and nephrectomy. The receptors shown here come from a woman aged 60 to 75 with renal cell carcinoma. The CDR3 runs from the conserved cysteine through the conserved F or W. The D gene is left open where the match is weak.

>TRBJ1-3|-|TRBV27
CASSLSGQGRNTIYF
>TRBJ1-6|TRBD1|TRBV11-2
CASSLLTGGDESPLHF
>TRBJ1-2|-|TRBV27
CASSSTLNPYGYTF
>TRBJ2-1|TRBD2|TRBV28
CASSDPGLAGRNEQFF
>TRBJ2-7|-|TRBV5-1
CASSLEGYEQYF
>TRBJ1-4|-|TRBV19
CASFGISGMGNEKLFF
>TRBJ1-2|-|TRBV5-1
CASSPGGARYGYTF
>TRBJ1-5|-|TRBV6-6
CASSSTDSSNQPQHF
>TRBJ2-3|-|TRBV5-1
CASSLAGAGTDTQYF
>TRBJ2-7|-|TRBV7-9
CASSPTGSYEQYF
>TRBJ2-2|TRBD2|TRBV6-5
CASSPGLAGDGELFF
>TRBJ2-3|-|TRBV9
CASSVELDPTDTQYF
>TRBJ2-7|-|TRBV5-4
CASSTLQGSYEQYF
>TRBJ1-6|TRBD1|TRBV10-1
CASSASGGASPLHF
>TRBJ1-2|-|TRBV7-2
CASSPGLDYGYTF
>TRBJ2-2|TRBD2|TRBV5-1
CASSLAGEGTGELFF
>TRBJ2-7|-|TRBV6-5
CASSIRETYEQYF
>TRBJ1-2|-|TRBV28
CASSLGQLYGYTF
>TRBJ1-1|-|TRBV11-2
CASSRPGTAFF
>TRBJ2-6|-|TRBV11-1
CASSGPGLFTGANVLTF
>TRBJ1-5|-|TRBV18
CASSPDRNQPQHF
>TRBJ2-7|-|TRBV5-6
CASSLGTFVSYEQYF
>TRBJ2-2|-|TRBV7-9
CASSSLNTGELFF
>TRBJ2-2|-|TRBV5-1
CASSLRDTGELFF
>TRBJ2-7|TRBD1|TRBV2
CASKWGQGVSYEQYF
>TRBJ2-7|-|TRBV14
CASSQIKQGVGPNEQYF
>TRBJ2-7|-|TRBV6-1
CANGAGSTYEQYF
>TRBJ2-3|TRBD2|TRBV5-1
CASSATLAGGADTQYF
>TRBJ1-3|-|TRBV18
CASSPTSSSGNTIYF
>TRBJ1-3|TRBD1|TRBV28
CASSFYQGASGNTIYF
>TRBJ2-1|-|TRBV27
CASRSGGPNEQFF
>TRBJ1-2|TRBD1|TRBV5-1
CASSLVQGGDGYTF
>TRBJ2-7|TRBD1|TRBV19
CASSNQHDRVWEQYF
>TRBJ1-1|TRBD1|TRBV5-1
CASSTGQLNTEAFF
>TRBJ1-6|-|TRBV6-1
CASSEQTPGGNSPLHF
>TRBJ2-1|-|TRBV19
CASRGGDSRAYEQFF
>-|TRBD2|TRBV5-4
CASSPGSSGSLSYEQYF
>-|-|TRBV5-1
CASSSTTVSYEQYF
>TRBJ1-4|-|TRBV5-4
CASSFRDANEKLFF
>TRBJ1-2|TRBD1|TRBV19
CASSAGQGFYGYTF
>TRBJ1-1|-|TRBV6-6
CASRFQVTEAFF
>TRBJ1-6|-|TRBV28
CASTLQGPNSPLHF